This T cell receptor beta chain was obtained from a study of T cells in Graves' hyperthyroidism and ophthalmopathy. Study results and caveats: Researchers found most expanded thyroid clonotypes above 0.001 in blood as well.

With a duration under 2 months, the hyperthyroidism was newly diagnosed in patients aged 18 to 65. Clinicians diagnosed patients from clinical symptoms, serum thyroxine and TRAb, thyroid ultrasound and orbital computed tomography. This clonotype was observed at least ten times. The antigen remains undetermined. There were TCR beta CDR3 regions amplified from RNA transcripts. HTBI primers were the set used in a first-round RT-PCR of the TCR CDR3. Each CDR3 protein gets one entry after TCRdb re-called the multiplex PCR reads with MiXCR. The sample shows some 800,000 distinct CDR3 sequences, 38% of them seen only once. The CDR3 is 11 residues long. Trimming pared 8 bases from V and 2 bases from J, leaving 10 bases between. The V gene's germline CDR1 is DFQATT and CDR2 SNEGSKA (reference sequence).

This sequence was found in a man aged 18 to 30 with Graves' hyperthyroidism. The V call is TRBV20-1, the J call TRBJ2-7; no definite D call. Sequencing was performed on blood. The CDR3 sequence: CSTTGAYEQYF. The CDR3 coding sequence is TGCAGTACCACTGGTGCCTACGAGCAGTACTTC.